The 3 T cell receptor beta chains below come from one sample, sequenced in a study of shared clonotypes between healthy human individuals. The assay was immunoSEQ multiplex PCR, and TCRdb's table has in-frame clones only and misses some. Of 1,500,000 or so clones in the sample, 98% to 99% were seen once. Sequenced: naive CD4+ T cells sorted from blood. Subset specified: CD45RA+ positively selected. The receptors stem from a man in his thirties or forties in good health.

This rearrangement joins TRBV6-1 to TRBJ2-7; D assignment may be TRBD1 or TRBD2 (5 bases each). V was trimmed by 8 bases and J by 2 bases, leaving 10 bases between them. Germline CDR1 MNHNS, CDR2 SASEGT. The CDR3 length is 12 residues. CDR3 coding DNA: TGTGCCAGCGGGACGGTGACCTACGAGCAGTACTTC. The encoded protein is CASGTVTYEQYF.

J is TRBJ2-1 and V is TRBV5-1; TRBD2 agrees at 7 bases. The J segment lost 6 bases and the V segment lost 0 bases, leaving 9 bases of the junction unmatched. The CDR3 covers 16 residues. From germline, CDR1 is SGHRS and CDR2 YFSETQ. This chain's CDR3 is CASSLDGGGPGNEQFF. CDR3 coding DNA: TGCGCCAGCAGCTTGGATGGGGGAGGGCCGGGCAATGAGCAGTTCTTC.

This chain joins TRBV2 and TRBJ2-2; tentative D call: TRBD1 (5 bases). Germline CDR1 SNHLY, CDR2 FYNNEI. V was clipped by 6 bases and J by 6 bases, with 14 bases between them. CDR3 length: 14 residues. The CDR3 loop is CASSLRDQAGELFF. The CDR3 bases are TGTGCCAGCAGCCTCAGGGATCAGGCCGGGGAGCTGTTTTTT.